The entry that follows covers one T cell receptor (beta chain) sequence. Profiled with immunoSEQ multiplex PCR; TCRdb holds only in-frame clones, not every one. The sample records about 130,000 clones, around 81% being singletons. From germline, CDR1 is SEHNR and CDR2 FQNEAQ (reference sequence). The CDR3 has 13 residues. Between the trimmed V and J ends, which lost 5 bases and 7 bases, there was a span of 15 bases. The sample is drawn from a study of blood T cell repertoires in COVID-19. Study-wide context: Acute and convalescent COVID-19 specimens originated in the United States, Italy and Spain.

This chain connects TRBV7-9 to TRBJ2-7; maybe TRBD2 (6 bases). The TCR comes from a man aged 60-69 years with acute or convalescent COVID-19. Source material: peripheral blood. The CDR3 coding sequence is TGTGCCAGCAGCCCTCTAGCGCCTGGGGAGCAGTACTTC. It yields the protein CASSPLAPGEQYF.